The sample holds many counts of the clone carrying this TCR beta chain. Its cognate antigen is unknown. This entry comes from a study of Graves' ophthalmopathy and Graves' hyperthyroidism. Amplified TCR beta CDR3 regions were obtained using RNA transcripts as template. First-round RT-PCR with HTBI primers preceded a second-round multiplex PCR. MiXCR, run by TCRdb on the multiplex PCR reads, gives a single entry per CDR3 protein. The data show under 350,000 distinct CDR3 sequences, roughly 16% seen once. Study results and limitations: Discriminating ophthalmopathy from stable hyperthyroidism, a 13-signature model attained a sensitivity of about 88% and a specificity of roughly 81%.

The V gene's germline CDR1 is SQVTM and CDR2 ANQGSEA. The length of the CDR3 is 16 residues. J was trimmed by 6 bases and V by 4 bases; bases with no gene match: 17. Under 3 months in duration, the ophthalmopathy in affected donors had moderate-to-severe activity, CAS ≥3 and NOSPECS ≥4. The study excluded patients with other autoimmune diseases, uncontrolled infections, pregnancy or lactation. The PBMCs used were ones drawn from 10 ml of fresh peripheral blood. The source material was peripheral blood. This sequence originates from an adult man with Graves' ophthalmopathy. The chain recombines TRBV29-1 with TRBJ2-7; 8 positions agree with TRBD2. The CDR3 here is CSVVWAGGANSGEQYF. For the CDR3, the DNA is TGCAGCGTTGTTTGGGCGGGAGGAGCCAATTCGGGCGAGCAGTACTTC.